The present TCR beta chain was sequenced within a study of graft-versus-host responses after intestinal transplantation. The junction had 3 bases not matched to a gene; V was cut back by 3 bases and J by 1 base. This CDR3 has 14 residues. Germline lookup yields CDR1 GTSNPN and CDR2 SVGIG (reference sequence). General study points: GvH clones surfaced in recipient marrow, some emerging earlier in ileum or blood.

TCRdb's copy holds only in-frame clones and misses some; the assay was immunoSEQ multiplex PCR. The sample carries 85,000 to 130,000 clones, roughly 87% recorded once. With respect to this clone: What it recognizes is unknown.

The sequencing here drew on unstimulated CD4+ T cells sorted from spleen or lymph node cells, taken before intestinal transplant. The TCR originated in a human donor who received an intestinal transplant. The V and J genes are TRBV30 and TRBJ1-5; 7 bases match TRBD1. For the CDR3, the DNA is TGTGCCTGGAGCCCAGGGGGGAGCAATCAGCCCCAGCATTTT. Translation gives CAWSPGGSNQPQHF.